These 12 T cell receptor beta chains came from one sample sequenced in a study of T cell changes during pregnancy in multiple sclerosis (dated 2019 in TCRdb). Receptor libraries were prepared by the immunoSEQ multiplex PCR assay. TCRdb mirrors the immuneACCESS table, restricted to in-frame sequences. Some clones are absent from its copies; in checked studies, under half trace to an unresolved V gene, and the reason for the others is unknown. The sample has over 25,000 clones on record, around nine tenths of them singletons. The ten top clones hold 6.2% of the sample. The specimen comprised CD8+ T cells from peripheral blood mononuclear cells, sampled before pregnancy. All receptors derive from a female donor with multiple sclerosis, enrolled in a pregnancy study.

This sequence joins TRBV5-6 and TRBJ2-7; 8 bases map to TRBD1. This CDR3 is 13 amino acids long. In germline, CDR1 is SGHDT, CDR2 YYEEEE. Unmatched junction bases numbered 4, after V lost 2 bases and J lost 6 bases. The chain's CDR3 is CASSFTGGGEQYF. CDR3 coding DNA: TGTGCCAGCAGCTTCACAGGGGGTGGCGAGCAGTACTTC.

The chain combines TRBV5-5 with TRBJ2-7; possible D gene TRBD2, 6 bases. With 6 bases removed from V and 2 bases from J, the gap between germline ends came to 9 bases. The CDR3 loop spans 12 amino acids. CDR1 SGHKS and CDR2 YYEKEE come from the germline V gene (reference sequence). The CDR3 region has the DNA TGTGCCAGCACCTCGGGAGCCTACGAGCAGTACTTC. It is translated as CASTSGAYEQYF.

The chain carries TRBV27 and TRBJ1-2; 7 nucleotides align to TRBD1. Trimming took 8 bases from V and 4 from J; bases not matched to a gene: 13. The germline CDR1 and CDR2 sequences are MNHEY and SMNVEV (reference sequence). The CDR3 has 15 residues. The CDR3 loop is CASGLVAGGTYGYTF. CDR3 bases: TGTGCCAGCGGTCTCGTCGCAGGGGGAACCTATGGCTACACCTTC.

This clone is categorized as medium-sized. This chain joins TRBV4-3 and TRBJ1-5, with TRBD1 as a possible D gene (5 bases). This CDR3 has 16 residues. The germline CDR1 and CDR2 sequences are LGHNA and YSLEER. V was pared by 2 bases and J by 7 bases, with 18 bases between. CDR3 region: CASSQTIETGHQPQHF. The CDR3 DNA reads TGCGCCAGCAGCCAAACTATCGAAACAGGCCACCAGCCCCAGCATTTT.

V is TRBV12-5 and J is TRBJ2-7; TRBD2 matches 11 bases. The CDR3 is 14 amino acids. Germline-derived CDR1 and CDR2 are LGHNT and FRNRAP. The V gene end was trimmed by 8 bases and the J gene end by 7 bases; junction bases not matched to a gene: 10. The CDR3 bases are TGTGCTAGTAGTCCGACTAGCGGGACGCATGAGCAGTACTTC. Its translation: CASSPTSGTHEQYF.

The chain is built from TRBV28 and TRBJ2-7; 12 nucleotides align to TRBD2. This CDR3 is 17 amino acids long. Trimming at V came to 4 bases and at J to 3 bases, leaving 10 bases not matched to a gene. Germline CDR1 and CDR2: MDHEN and SYDVKM. CDR3 protein: CASSSPRTSGTYYEQYF. The CDR3 coding sequence is TGTGCCAGCAGTTCCCCCCGGACTAGCGGGACCTACTACGAGCAGTACTTC.

The chain couples TRBV9 to TRBJ1-5, with D perhaps matching TRBD1 (5 bases). Germline CDR1 reads SGDLS; CDR2 reads YYNGEE. Trimming removed 3 bases from V and 7 bases from J, with 14 bases in between. The CDR3 contains 14 residues. CDR3 residues: CASSARGGRQPQHF. In DNA, the CDR3 is TGTGCCAGCAGCGCCCGGGGGGGACGGCAGCCCCAGCATTTT.

The V gene is TRBV28, the J gene TRBJ2-3, with 9 bases that match TRBD2. V lost 7 bases and J lost 2; bases outside the gene matches: 10. Germline V gene data show CDR1 as MDHEN and CDR2 as SYDVKM. The CDR3 totals 16 residues. The CDR3 here is CASTSRLADFTDTQYF. In DNA, the CDR3 is TGTGCCAGCACGTCTAGACTAGCGGATTTCACAGATACGCAGTATTTT.

This clone is classed as large (0.1 to 1%). V gene TRBV19 combines with J gene TRBJ1-5, with TRBD1 matching 7 bases. The CDR3 totals 15 residues. The V gene end was trimmed by 5 bases and the J gene end by 6 bases; junction bases not matched to a gene: 10. CDR1 and CDR2 (germline): LNHDA, SQIVND (reference sequence). For the CDR3, the DNA is TGTGCCAGTAGTTTAACAGGGGCCTCAGGTCAGCCCCAGCATTTT. Amino acids: CASSLTGASGQPQHF.

This chain joins TRBV10-3 and TRBJ2-6; D is ambiguous. From germline, CDR1 is ENHRY and CDR2 SYGVKD. The CDR3 extends over 17 amino acids. The V end was cut by 2 bases, the J end by 1 base, with 12 bases between. CDR3 bases: TGTGCCATCAGTGAGACCCCGGCGGAATCTGGGGCCAACGTCCTGACTTTC. Protein: CAISETPAESGANVLTF.

This clone has at least ten counts. The V and J genes are TRBV29-1 and TRBJ2-3; the D gene is possibly TRBD2 (5 bases). The CDR3 consists of 14 residues. The germline V gene encodes CDR1 SQVTM and CDR2 ANQGSEA. The V and J ends lost 5 bases and 4 bases respectively, with 16 bases between them. For the CDR3, the DNA is TGCAGCGTTCGGACTGGATTAGAATCAGATACGCAGTATTTT. Its protein product is CSVRTGLESDTQYF.

V and J are TRBV11-2 and TRBJ2-7; 9 bases are a match to TRBD2. Germline CDR1 reads SGHAT; CDR2 reads FQNNGV. With V trimmed by 1 base and J by 1 base, 5 bases remained unmatched. This CDR3 is built from 16 residues. The CDR3 is CASSLVVAGVSYEQYF. DNA for the CDR3: TGTGCCAGCAGCTTAGTGGTAGCGGGAGTGTCCTACGAGCAGTACTTC.